This T cell receptor (beta chain) was recovered during a study of a mutant IDH1 vaccine in newly diagnosed glioma. Time point specified: baseline, week 1 (first vaccination visit). Treatment: pre-vaccination baseline after standard-of-care therapy. The length of the CDR3 is 13 residues. Germline values: CDR1 SGHVS, CDR2 FQNEAQ. Trimming shortened V by 2 bases and J by 4 bases, and 9 bases separated the two germline ends. Clones were sequenced by immunoSEQ multiplex PCR, and TCRdb holds only the in-frame ones, with some missing. The sample carries approximately 92,000 clones, around 82% recorded once. Sequencing used PBMCs, obtained from a glioma patient treated with radiotherapy, temozolomide or both. The TCR sequence derives from a woman aged 50 to 65 with glioma. The V gene is TRBV7-8, the J gene TRBJ2-7; D is uncertain. This CDR3 reads CASSLIQRYEQYF. The CDR3 coding sequence is TGTGCCAGCAGCTTAATTCAGAGATACGAGCAGTACTTC.